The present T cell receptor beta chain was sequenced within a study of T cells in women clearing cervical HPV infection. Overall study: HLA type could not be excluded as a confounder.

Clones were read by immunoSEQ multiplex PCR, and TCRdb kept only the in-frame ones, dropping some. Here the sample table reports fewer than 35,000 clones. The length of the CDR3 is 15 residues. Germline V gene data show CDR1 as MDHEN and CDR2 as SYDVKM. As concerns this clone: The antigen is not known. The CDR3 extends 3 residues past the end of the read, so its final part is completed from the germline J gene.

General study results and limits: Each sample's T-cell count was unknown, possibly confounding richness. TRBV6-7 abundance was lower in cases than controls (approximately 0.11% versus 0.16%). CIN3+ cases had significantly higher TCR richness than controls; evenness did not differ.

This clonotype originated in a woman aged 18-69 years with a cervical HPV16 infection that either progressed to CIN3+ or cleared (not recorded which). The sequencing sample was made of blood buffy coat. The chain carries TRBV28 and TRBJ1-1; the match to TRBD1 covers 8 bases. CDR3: CASTLRAGTGRKAFF. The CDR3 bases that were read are TGTGCCAGCACCCTGAGGGCCGGGACAGGTCGAAAA.